This section outlines one TCR beta chain sequence together with its context. Its antigen remains unidentified. This sample was included in a study of vaccination and CD4 T cells after COVID-19. Study-wide background: Cultures serving as controls received a peptide pool (CEFX or HIV-1 Nef) or no peptide.

Documented treatment: roughly 11-day PBMC culture with coronavirus spike peptide pools or control peptides (ViraFEST assay). Sequencing of the DNA from cultured CD4+ T cells was carried out with the Oncomine TCR Beta short-read assay. MiXCR, applied by TCRdb to the PCR reads, yields one record per CDR3 protein. This sample has about 19,000 distinct CDR3 sequences, with 23% found just once. The sample comprised cultured CD4+ T cells from blood. The TCR comes from a human donor with COVID-19.

The CDR3 nucleotides are TGTGCCAGCAGCTTAGGACAGGGGGACACTGAAGCTTTCTTT. This codes for CASSLGQGDTEAFF. The J gene is TRBJ1-1, the V gene TRBV7-9; 9 nucleotides line up with TRBD1. Per germline, CDR1 SEHNR and CDR2 FQNEAQ (reference sequence). This CDR3 has 14 residues. V shed 1 base, J shed 3 bases, and the junction held 0 bases outside the gene matches.